The 18 T cell receptor beta chains below all came from one sample that was sequenced in a study of blood T cell repertoires in COVID-19. Sequencing used immunoSEQ multiplex PCR; TCRdb keeps in-frame clones, though not all of them. Among tens of thousands of clones, approximately 80% were seen once, and the ten largest hold 2% to 2.5%. Specimen: peripheral blood. Receptor source: a woman in her seventies with COVID-19, enrolled during active disease.

This clone came up a few times. The chain recombines TRBV19 with TRBJ2-1; unclear D gene. The CDR3 runs 17 residues. Germline CDR1 reads LNHDA; CDR2 reads SQIVND (reference sequence). Deletions cut 1 base from V and 0 bases from J, with 13 bases between. CDR3 amino acids: CASSIGSSRYSYNEQFF. In DNA, the CDR3 is TGTGCCAGTAGTATAGGTTCTTCGCGTTACTCCTACAATGAGCAGTTCTTC.

This clone was counted a few times. The chain couples TRBV7-3 to TRBJ2-2, with TRBD1 matching over 9 bases. V gave up 2 bases and J gave up 6 bases; unmatched junction bases: 4. Germline CDR1 and CDR2: SGHTA and FQGTGA. This CDR3 is 15 amino acids long. The DNA of the CDR3 is TGTGCCAGCAGCTTAGCACAGGGGGCCTCCGGGGAGCTGTTTTTT. Translated: CASSLAQGASGELFF. Full variable domain (missing parts from reference TRBV7-3 and TRBJ2-2): GAGVSQTPSNKVTEKGKYVELRCDPISGHTALYWYRQSLGQGPEFLIYFQGTGAADDSGLPNDRFFAVRPEGSVSTLKIQRTERGDSAVYLCASSLAQGASGELFFGEGSRLTVL.

This chain joins TRBV18 and TRBJ2-7; TRBD2 might be the D (6 bases). In germline, CDR1 is KGHSH, CDR2 LQKENI. CDR3 length: 15 residues. With 1 base removed from V and 6 bases from J, the gap between germline ends came to 16 bases. CDR3 DNA: TGTGCCAGCTCACCACTAGCGGTAGGCCAGGGCGAGCAGTACTTC. Its protein product is CASSPLAVGQGEQYF.

V gene TRBV21-1 combines with J gene TRBJ2-2; TRBD2 reflects the table's D call only, with no check against the DNA. TRBV21-1 is tagged as a pseudogene. The CDR3 is 17 residues long. CDR3 bases: TGTGCCAGCAGCCTATGGTACGTACTCGCGAACACCGGGGAGCTGTTTTTT. Its protein product is CASSLWYVLANTGELFF.

V gene TRBV18 combines with J gene TRBJ2-7; D perhaps matches TRBD1 (5 bases). CDR3 length: 13 residues. The V gene lost 3 bases and the J gene lost 7 bases, with 13 bases spanning the gap. In germline, CDR1 is KGHSH, CDR2 LQKENI. The CDR3 DNA reads TGTGCCAGCTCACCTACAGGCCTCGGGGAGCAGTACTTC. This gives the protein CASSPTGLGEQYF.

This chain uses TRBV6-2 or TRBV6-3 with TRBJ2-7; the D gene is possibly TRBD2 (6 bases). The CDR3 runs to 13 residues. CDR1 and CDR2 (germline): MNHEY, SVGEGT. The V end was cut by 6 bases, the J end by 6 bases, with 15 bases between. The chain's CDR3 is CASSQKTGGEQYF. DNA of the CDR3: TGTGCCAGCAGCCAAAAAACCGGGGGCGAGCAGTACTTC.

The chain couples TRBV24-1 to TRBJ1-5; 10 nucleotides agree with TRBD1. The germline gives CDR1 KGHDR, CDR2 SFDVKD. This CDR3 spans 16 amino acids. The ends lost 4 bases at V and 5 bases at J; junction bases unmatched: 7. The CDR3 nucleotides read TGTGCCACCAGTGAAGCCGGGACAGGGGACCATCAGCCCCAGCATTTT. Translation gives CATSEAGTGDHQPQHF.

The J gene is TRBJ1-1, the V gene TRBV6-1; no clear D gene. CDR3 length equals 12 residues. V was shortened by 1 base and J by 11 bases, with 11 bases between the two germline ends. Germline V gene lookup returns CDR1 MNHNS and CDR2 SASEGT. CDR3 coding DNA: TGTGCCAGCAGTGAAGGCAGTCCCGGGGCTTTCTTT. Translating gives CASSEGSPGAFF.

The genes are TRBV19 and TRBJ1-1, with D unclear. V gave up 4 bases and J gave up 3 bases, with 15 bases separating them. There are 15 residues in the CDR3. Germline CDR1 is LNHDA and CDR2 is SQIVND (reference sequence). DNA of the CDR3: TGTGCCAGTAGTACAGGTAACACCTGGGACACTGAAGCTTTCTTT. It is translated as CASSTGNTWDTEAFF.

J is TRBJ2-1 and V is TRBV5-4; tentatively, D is TRBD2 (5 bases). This CDR3 has 11 amino acids. V gave up 3 bases and J gave up 8 bases, with 6 bases separating them. CDR1 SGHNT and CDR2 YYREEE come from the germline V gene (reference sequence). The CDR3 region has the DNA TGTGCCAGCAGCTCAGCGGATGAGCAGTTCTTC. This encodes CASSSADEQFF.

The chain couples TRBV6-5 to TRBJ1-2, with a possible D match to TRBD1 (5 bases). Trimming pared 4 bases from V and 8 bases from J, leaving 17 bases between. CDR1 is MNHEY, CDR2 SVGAGI, per germline. CDR3 length equals 14 residues. CDR3 nucleotide sequence: TGTGCCAGCAGTTCTACAGGTTCATCTATGGGCTACACCTTC. It encodes CASSSTGSSMGYTF.

The chain joins TRBV19 to TRBJ2-5; 13 nucleotides agree with TRBD2. The CDR3 spans 14 residues. From germline, CDR1 is LNHDA and CDR2 SQIVND (reference sequence). The V gene end was trimmed by 10 bases and the J gene end by 5 bases; junction bases not matched to a gene: 7. The CDR3, as DNA: TGTGCCACCGGACTAGCGGGAGCTCGGGAGACCCAGTACTTC. Amino acids: CATGLAGARETQYF.

This clone was detected a few times. J is TRBJ2-7 and V is TRBV7-8, with 7 bases identical to TRBD1. Germline lookup yields CDR1 SGHVS and CDR2 FQNEAQ. CDR3 length: 13 amino acids. The ends lost 5 bases at V and 2 bases at J; junction bases unmatched: 3. The CDR3 loop reads CASSGDRAYEQYF. The CDR3, as DNA: TGTGCCAGCAGCGGAGACAGGGCCTACGAGCAGTACTTC.

The genes are TRBV7-9 and TRBJ2-5, with D possibly matching TRBD2 (5 bases). CDR1 and CDR2 from the germline V gene are SEHNR and FQNEAQ (reference sequence). Between the trimmed V and J ends, which lost 5 bases and 5 bases, there was a span of 12 bases. The CDR3 loop spans 13 amino acids. This chain's CDR3 is CASSLGGWETQYF. The CDR3 region has the DNA TGTGCCAGCAGCCTAGGAGGTTGGGAGACCCAGTACTTC.

The chain employs TRBV6-5 and TRBJ1-2, with D maybe TRBD1 (5 bases). Trimming took 5 bases from V and 4 from J, leaving 14 bases between them. From germline, CDR1 is MNHEY and CDR2 SVGAGI. The CDR3 has 14 amino acids. CDR3: CASSLGHGGYGYTF. The CDR3 DNA reads as TGTGCCAGCAGTCTGGGTCACGGGGGCTATGGCTACACCTTC.

Remarks on this clone: The same CDR3 is also encoded by other DNA sequences in this sample. The chain combines TRBV6-5 with TRBJ1-5; TRBD1 aligns across 7 bases. V gave up 7 bases and J gave up 1 base; unmatched junction bases: 4. Germline lookup yields CDR1 MNHEY and CDR2 SVGAGI. The CDR3 has 14 residues. The CDR3 sequence: CASTEGASNQPQHF. The CDR3 DNA is TGTGCCAGCACGGAGGGGGCCAGCAATCAGCCCCAGCATTTT.

This clone has a handful of counts. This rearrangement joins TRBV5-6 to TRBJ2-7; 15 bases align to TRBD2. The germline gives CDR1 SGHDT, CDR2 YYEEEE. Trimming at V came to 4 bases and at J to 5 bases, leaving 7 bases not matched to a gene. The CDR3 has 16 residues. In DNA, the CDR3 is TGTGCCAGCAGCCGAATTGGGACTAGCGGGAGGCACGAGCAGTACGTC. Its translation: CASSRIGTSGRHEQYV.

The rearrangement uses TRBV12-5 and TRBJ2-3; 11 nucleotides line up with TRBD1. J lost 5 bases, V lost 4 bases, and 5 bases had no gene match. Germline CDR1 LGHNT, CDR2 FRNRAP. The CDR3 length is 15 residues. The CDR3, as DNA: TGTGCTAGTGGTTCCCGGGACAGGGGGGGAGATACGCAGTATTTT. Amino acids: CASGSRDRGGDTQYF.